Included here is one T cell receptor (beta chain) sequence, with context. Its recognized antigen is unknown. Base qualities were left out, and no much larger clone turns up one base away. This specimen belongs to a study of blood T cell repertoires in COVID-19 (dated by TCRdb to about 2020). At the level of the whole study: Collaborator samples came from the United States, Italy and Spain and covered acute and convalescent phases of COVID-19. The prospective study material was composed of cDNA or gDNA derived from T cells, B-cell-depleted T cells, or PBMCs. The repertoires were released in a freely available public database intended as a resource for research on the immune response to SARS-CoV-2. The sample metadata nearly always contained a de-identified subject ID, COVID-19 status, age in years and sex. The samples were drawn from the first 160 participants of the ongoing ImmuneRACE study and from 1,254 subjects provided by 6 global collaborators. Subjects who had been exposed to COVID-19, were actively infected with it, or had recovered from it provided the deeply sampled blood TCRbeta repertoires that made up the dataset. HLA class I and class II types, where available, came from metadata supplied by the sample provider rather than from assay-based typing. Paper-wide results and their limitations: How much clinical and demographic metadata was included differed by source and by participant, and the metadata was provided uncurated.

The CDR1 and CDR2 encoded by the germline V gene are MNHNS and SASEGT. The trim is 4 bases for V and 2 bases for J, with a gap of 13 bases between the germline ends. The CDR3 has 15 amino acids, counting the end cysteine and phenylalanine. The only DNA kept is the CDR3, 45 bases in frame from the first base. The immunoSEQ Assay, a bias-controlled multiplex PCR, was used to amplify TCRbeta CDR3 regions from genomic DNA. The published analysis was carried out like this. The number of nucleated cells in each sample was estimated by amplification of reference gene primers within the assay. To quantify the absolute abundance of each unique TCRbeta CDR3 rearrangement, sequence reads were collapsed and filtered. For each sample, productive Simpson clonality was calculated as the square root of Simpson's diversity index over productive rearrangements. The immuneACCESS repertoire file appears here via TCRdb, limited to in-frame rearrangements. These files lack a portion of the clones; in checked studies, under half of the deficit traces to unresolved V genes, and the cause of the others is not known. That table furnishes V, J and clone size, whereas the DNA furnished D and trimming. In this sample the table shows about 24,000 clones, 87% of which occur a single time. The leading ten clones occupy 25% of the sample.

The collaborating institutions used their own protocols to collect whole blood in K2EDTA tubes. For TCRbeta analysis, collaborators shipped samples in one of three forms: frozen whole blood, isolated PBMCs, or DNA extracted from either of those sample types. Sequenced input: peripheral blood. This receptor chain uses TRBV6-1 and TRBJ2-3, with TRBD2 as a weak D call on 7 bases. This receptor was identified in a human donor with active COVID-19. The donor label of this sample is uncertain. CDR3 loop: CASSGGGVITDTQYF. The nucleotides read TGTGCCAGCAGTGGGGGGGGCGTCATCACAGATACGCAGTATTTT.